Presented here are 8 T cell receptor beta chains from one specimen sequenced in a study of PD-1 blockade in classical Hodgkin lymphoma. Here immunoSEQ multiplex PCR was the method, and the copy in TCRdb shows in-frame clones only, minus some. Among about 20,000 clones listed, roughly four fifths were seen once. Following autologous stem cell transplantation, relapse occurred in every patient, and exposure to brentuximab vedotin varied. The sequences come from peripheral blood mononuclear cells (PBMCs), collected before the second cycle of nivolumab. The receptor set was obtained from a human donor with classical Hodgkin lymphoma.

The rearrangement joins TRBV6-4 to TRBJ1-2; D is ambiguous. Germline lookup yields CDR1 MRHNA and CDR2 SNTAGT. The CDR3 extends over 15 amino acids. The V and J ends lost 3 bases and 8 bases respectively, with 19 bases between them. The CDR3 DNA reads as TGTGCCAGCAGTGAACACAGTCAGGTTATTAACGGCTACACCTTC. This codes for CASSEHSQVINGYTF.

This chain connects TRBV18 to TRBJ2-2, with D possibly being TRBD2 (5 bases). This CDR3 has 17 amino acids. CDR1 is KGHSH and CDR2 is LQKENI in the germline V gene. V lost 3 bases, J lost 6 bases, and 20 bases lay in between. The CDR3 is CASSPQRVGILSGELFF. CDR3 coding DNA: TGTGCCAGCTCACCGCAGAGGGTAGGGATTCTTTCCGGGGAGCTGTTTTTT.

The V gene is TRBV6-5, the J gene TRBJ2-5; TRBD2 matches 9 bases. This CDR3 comprises 16 residues. Germline V gene sequence: CDR1 MNHEY, CDR2 SVGAGI. V lost 0 bases to trimming and J lost 5 bases; unmatched junction nucleotides: 7. CDR3 DNA sequence: TGTGCCAGCAGTTACTCGCGGGTCAGCGGGGGGGAGACCCAGTACTTC. Its protein is CASSYSRVSGGETQYF.

J is TRBJ1-5 and V is TRBV10-3, with D unclear. The V gene's germline CDR1 is ENHRY and CDR2 SYGVKD. The V end was cut by 0 bases, the J end by 0 bases, with 3 bases between. This CDR3 has 14 amino acids. CDR3 loop: CAISESGSNQPQHF. CDR3 DNA sequence: TGTGCCATCAGTGAGTCGGGTAGCAATCAGCCCCAGCATTTT.

The rearrangement links TRBV6-4 to TRBJ2-1; TRBD2 aligns across 10 bases. With 4 bases clipped from V and 6 bases from J, the junction kept 6 bases outside the gene matches. CDR1 MRHNA and CDR2 SNTAGT come from the germline V gene. The CDR3 contains 15 residues. The chain's CDR3 is CASSVSGRGVNEQFF. The CDR3, as DNA: TGTGCCAGCAGTGTCAGCGGGAGGGGGGTCAATGAGCAGTTCTTC.

This chain uses TRBV5-1 with TRBJ2-1, with unresolved D. Germline values: CDR1 SGHRS, CDR2 YFSETQ. With 0 bases removed from V and 6 bases from J, the gap between germline ends came to 7 bases. The CDR3 sequence is 13 residues long. The CDR3 region is CASSLGLVNEQFF. The CDR3 DNA reads TGCGCCAGCAGCTTGGGGCTAGTCAATGAGCAGTTCTTC.

This clone was seen a handful of times. The chain links TRBV12-5 to TRBJ1-1; D is possibly TRBD1 (6 bases). V shed 6 bases and J shed 6 bases, with 14 bases lying between them. CDR3 size: 13 residues. Per germline, CDR1 LGHNT and CDR2 FRNRAP. CDR3 in amino acids: CASGTGIYSEAFF. In DNA form, the CDR3 reads TGTGCTAGTGGGACAGGAATATACTCTGAAGCTTTCTTT.

The chain uses TRBV27 and TRBJ2-7, with 11 bases fitting TRBD1. The trim removed 1 base at V and 4 bases at J, leaving 3 bases unmatched. CDR3 length: 15 amino acids. Per germline, CDR1 MNHEY and CDR2 SMNVEV (reference sequence). The CDR3 reads CASSLLGQGAYEQYF. The DNA for the CDR3 is TGTGCCAGCAGTTTATTAGGACAGGGGGCGTACGAGCAGTACTTC.